Sequencing of this TCR beta chain was carried out in a study of regulatory T cells in long-lasting Graves disease. Study results and caveats: Between persistent patients, about 2,800 public clonotypes were shared, exceeding the roughly 1,000 shared between new patients.

This CDR3 comprises 14 residues. Germline V lookup: CDR1 LNHDA, CDR2 SQIVND (reference sequence). J was trimmed by 8 bases and V by 3 bases; bases with no gene match: 4. In building TCR beta libraries, iRepertoire HTBI primers were used together with Arm-PCR of CDR3 regions. TCRdb fed the multiplex PCR reads into MiXCR, producing one record per CDR3 protein. The data contain about 460,000 distinct CDR3 sequences, approximately 22% of them singletons. Specified time point: persistent/refractory GD, antithyroid drugs over 5 years with positive TRAb. There was RNA extracted from PBMCs, and the TCR library was made from it. This clonotype was recorded at least ten times. Its cognate antigen is unknown.

The sequence came from a female donor with Graves disease. The sample here was peripheral blood mononuclear cells (PBMCs), taken when the disease was refractory, from a patient treated with antithyroid drugs. The rearrangement uses TRBV19 and TRBJ1-4; TRBD1 aligns across 9 bases. CDR3 region: CASSMGQGDEKLFF. The CDR3 nucleotides are TGTGCCAGTAGTATGGGACAGGGTGACGAAAAACTGTTTTTT.